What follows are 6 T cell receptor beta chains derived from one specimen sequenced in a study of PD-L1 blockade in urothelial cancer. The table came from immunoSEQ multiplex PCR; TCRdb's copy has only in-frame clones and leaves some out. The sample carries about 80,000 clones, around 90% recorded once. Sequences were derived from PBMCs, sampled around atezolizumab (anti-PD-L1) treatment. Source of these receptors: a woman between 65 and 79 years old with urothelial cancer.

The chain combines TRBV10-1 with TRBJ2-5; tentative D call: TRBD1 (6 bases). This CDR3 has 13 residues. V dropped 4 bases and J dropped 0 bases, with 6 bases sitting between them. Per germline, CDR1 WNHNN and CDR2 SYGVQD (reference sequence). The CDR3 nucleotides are TGCGCCAGCAGTGGGACAGACCAAGAGACCCAGTACTTC. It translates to CASSGTDQETQYF.

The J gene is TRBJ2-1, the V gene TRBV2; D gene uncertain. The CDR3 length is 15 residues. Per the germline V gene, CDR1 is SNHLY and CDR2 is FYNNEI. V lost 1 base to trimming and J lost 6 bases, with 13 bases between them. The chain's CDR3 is CASSEDGSFVNEQFF. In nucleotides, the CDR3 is TGTGCCAGCAGTGAAGACGGTTCTTTCGTCAATGAGCAGTTCTTC.

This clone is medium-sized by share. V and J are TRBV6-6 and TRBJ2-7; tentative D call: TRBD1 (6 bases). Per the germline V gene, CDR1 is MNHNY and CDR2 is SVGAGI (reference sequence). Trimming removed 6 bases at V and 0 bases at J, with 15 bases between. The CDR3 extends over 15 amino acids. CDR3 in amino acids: CASSSWTDLSYEQYF. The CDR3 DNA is TGTGCCAGCAGCTCATGGACAGACCTCTCCTACGAGCAGTACTTC.

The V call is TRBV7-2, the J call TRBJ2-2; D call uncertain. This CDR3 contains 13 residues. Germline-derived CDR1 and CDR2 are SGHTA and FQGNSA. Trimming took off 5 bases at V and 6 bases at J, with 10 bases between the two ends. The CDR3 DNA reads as TGTGCCAGCAGCCGATCTGCGGCCGGGGAGCTGTTTTTT. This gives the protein CASSRSAAGELFF.

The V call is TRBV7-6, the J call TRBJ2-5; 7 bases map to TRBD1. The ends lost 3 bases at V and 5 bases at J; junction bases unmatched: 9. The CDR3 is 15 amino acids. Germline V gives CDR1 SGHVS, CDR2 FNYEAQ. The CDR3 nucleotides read TGTGCCAGCAGCTTTGCCGACAGGGTTAGGGAGACCCAGTACTTC. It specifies CASSFADRVRETQYF.

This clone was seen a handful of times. The DNA for the CDR3 is TGCGCCAGCAGTGATAGGGGGATAAGTCGGGACTACGAGCAGTACTTC. Amino acid sequence: CASSDRGISRDYEQYF. The chain joins TRBV10-2 to TRBJ2-7, with D tentatively TRBD1 (6 bases). Trimming pared 3 bases from V and 3 bases from J, leaving 18 bases between. The CDR3 is 16 amino acids. The germline V gene has CDR1 WSHSY and CDR2 SAAADI.